This is a list of T cell receptor beta chains from one sample in a study of control samples from healthy donors and cancer patients. Produced via immunoSEQ multiplex PCR; TCRdb's table is partial and in-frame only. The sample records approximately 10,000 clones, roughly 91% being singletons. The sample was PBMCs. Receptors were obtained from a man in his 60s with colorectal cancer. Both conserved end residues are part of each CDR3. Each record gives: D gene, J gene, clone size, V gene, CDR3 protein, CDR3 DNA. The D gene is left open where the match is weak. The size field is filled for only some rows; it gives once, few, many or a size class.

D: -
J: TRBJ2-3
size: -
V: TRBV2
CDR3: CASSDNPSDTQYF
DNA: TGTGCCAGCAGCGACAACCCCTCAGATACGCAGTATTTT

D: TRBD1
J: TRBJ2-5
size: -
V: TRBV27
CDR3: CASSGGTGMQETQYF
DNA: TGTGCCAGCAGCGGAGGGACAGGGATGCAAGAGACCCAGTACTTC

D: TRBD1
J: TRBJ2-7
size: -
V: TRBV3-1/TRBV3-2
CDR3: CASSHRDRDYEQYF
DNA: TGTGCCAGCAGCCATCGGGACAGGGACTACGAGCAGTACTTC

D: -
J: TRBJ1-1
size: -
V: TRBV2
CDR3: CASIPGTEAFF
DNA: TGTGCCAGCATTCCCGGCACTGAAGCTTTCTTT

D: -
J: TRBJ1-4
size: -
V: TRBV3-1/TRBV3-2
CDR3: CASSQAGATNEKLFF
DNA: TGTGCCAGCAGCCAGGCGGGAGCAACTAATGAAAAACTGTTTTTT

D: -
J: TRBJ2-3
size: -
V: TRBV11-1
CDR3: CASSLGSGNTDTQYF
DNA: TGTGCCAGCAGCTTAGGTAGCGGAAACACAGATACGCAGTATTTT

D: TRBD1
J: TRBJ2-3
size: once
V: TRBV5-1
CDR3: CASSSQGGTDTQYF
DNA: TGCGCCAGCAGCTCGCAGGGGGGCACAGATACGCAGTATTTT

D: -
J: TRBJ2-5
size: -
V: TRBV25-1
CDR3: CASSDFGQHQETQYF
DNA: TGTGCCAGCAGTGACTTCGGACAGCACCAAGAGACCCAGTACTTC

D: -
J: TRBJ1-1
size: -
V: TRBV7-2
CDR3: CASSLQPQGNTEAFF
DNA: TGTGCCAGCAGCCTCCAGCCGCAGGGGAACACTGAAGCTTTCTTT

D: -
J: TRBJ2-3
size: -
V: TRBV5-4
CDR3: CASSLPRDTQYF
DNA: TGTGCCAGCAGCTTGCCCCGCGATACGCAGTATTTT

D: TRBD1
J: TRBJ2-1
size: -
V: TRBV19
CDR3: CASSHRQGLFNEQFF
DNA: TGTGCCAGTAGTCACCGACAGGGGCTATTCAATGAGCAGTTCTTC

D: -
J: TRBJ1-3
size: -
V: TRBV4-3
CDR3: CASSQDFGGGGGNTIYF
DNA: TGCGCCAGCAGCCAAGATTTTGGGGGGGGAGGTGGAAACACCATATATTTT

D: -
J: TRBJ1-3
size: once
V: TRBV7-8
CDR3: CASSLATPNTIYF
DNA: TGTGCCAGCAGCTTAGCCACTCCAAACACCATATATTTT

D: TRBD1
J: TRBJ2-7
size: -
V: TRBV5-8
CDR3: CASSLKYRGNEQYF
DNA: TGTGCCAGCAGCTTAAAATACAGGGGTAACGAGCAGTACTTC

D: TRBD1
J: TRBJ1-3
size: -
V: TRBV30
CDR3: CAWSLPLGQGRTIYF
DNA: TGTGCCTGGAGTCTCCCCCTGGGACAGGGAAGGACCATATATTTT

D: -
J: TRBJ1-4
size: -
V: TRBV7-2
CDR3: CASSSEGVTTNEKLFF
DNA: TGTGCCAGCAGCTCCGAGGGGGTTACAACTAATGAAAAACTGTTTTTT

D: -
J: TRBJ1-2
size: -
V: TRBV5-5
CDR3: CASSLPGTLYGYTF
DNA: TGTGCCAGCAGCTTACCCGGGACACTCTATGGCTACACCTTC

D: -
J: TRBJ2-3
size: -
V: TRBV5-6
CDR3: CASSSLPNTDTQYF
DNA: TGTGCCAGCAGCTCCCTCCCCAACACAGATACGCAGTATTTT

D: -
J: TRBJ2-7
size: -
V: TRBV5-5
CDR3: CASSFSGGRYEQYF
DNA: TGTGCCAGCAGCTTTAGTGGGGGGAGGTACGAGCAGTACTTC

D: -
J: TRBJ1-2
size: -
V: TRBV24-1
CDR3: CATSDRSLGYTF
DNA: TGTGCCACCAGTGACAGGTCTTTGGGCTACACCTTC

D: TRBD1
J: TRBJ2-7
size: -
V: TRBV4-1
CDR3: CASSRAAGGYEQYF
DNA: TGCGCCAGCAGCCGGGCGGCAGGGGGCTACGAGCAGTACTTC

D: -
J: TRBJ2-1
size: few
V: TRBV11-2
CDR3: CASSQQGRGGNEQFF
DNA: TGTGCCAGCAGTCAGCAGGGCAGGGGAGGAAATGAGCAGTTCTTC

D: -
J: TRBJ1-5
size: once
V: TRBV18
CDR3: CASSPTETSNQPQHF
DNA: TGTGCCAGCTCACCTACAGAAACTAGCAATCAGCCCCAGCATTTT